A selection of T cell receptor beta chains follows, all from one sample in a study of early T cells in non-severe SARS-CoV-2 infection. MiXCR, applied by TCRdb to the 5' RACE reads, yields one record per CDR3 protein. The sample includes about 60,000 distinct CDR3 sequences, over 10% of them seen just once. The sequencing sample was made of whole blood. The receptors shown here come from an adult who was a healthcare worker with PCR-confirmed SARS-CoV-2 infection or an uninfected control (not recorded which). Both conserved end residues are trimmed from each CDR3.

length: 12; V: TRBV5-1; J: TRBJ2-7; CDR3: ASSVQPGTYEQY
length: 15; V: TRBV7-2; J: TRBJ2-1; CDR3: ASSLVGLAGGYNEQF
length: 13; V: TRBV11-2; J: TRBJ2-3; CDR3: ASSWRDPPLDTQY
length: 12; V: TRBV5-1; J: TRBJ1-6; CDR3: ASSEGTNNSPLH
length: 9; V: TRBV29-1; J: TRBJ1-1; CDR3: SVADNTEAF
length: 12; V: TRBV13; J: TRBJ2-1; CDR3: ASSDSRALNEQF
length: 11; V: TRBV5-5; J: TRBJ2-2; CDR3: ASSKVGATELF
length: 13; V: TRBV9; J: TRBJ2-7; CDR3: ASSTGQGVSYEQY
length: 12; V: TRBV5-6; J: TRBJ1-6; CDR3: ASSLVQGASPLH
length: 11; V: TRBV18; J: TRBJ2-3; CDR3: ASSLGATDTQY
length: 12; V: TRBV6-5; J: TRBJ2-5; CDR3: ASRGQEGRETQY
length: 10; V: TRBV3-1; J: TRBJ1-2; CDR3: ASSQEAGQTT
length: 11; V: TRBV28; J: TRBJ2-7; CDR3: ASGKGDSYEQY
length: 11; V: TRBV19; J: TRBJ2-7; CDR3: ASSAPGIYEQY
length: 14; V: TRBV7-9; J: TRBJ2-7; CDR3: ASSSDDRGTSYEQY
length: 11; V: TRBV19; J: TRBJ2-5; CDR3: ASSRGDGETQY
length: 10; V: TRBV7-9; J: TRBJ1-1; CDR3: ASSGDRVEAF
length: 14; V: TRBV7-6; J: TRBJ2-5; CDR3: ASSLLVGRAQETQY
length: 16; V: TRBV18; J: TRBJ1-2; CDR3: ASSAPGTGAAARDGYT
length: 14; V: TRBV19; J: TRBJ2-1; CDR3: ASSRTSGAPYNEQF
length: 13; V: TRBV4-2; J: TRBJ1-2; CDR3: ASRGSTGERYGYT
length: 14; V: TRBV6-6; J: TRBJ1-3; CDR3: ASSYQQGTAENTIY
length: 13; V: TRBV6-6; J: TRBJ2-7; CDR3: ASSYSSGRGNEQY
length: 13; V: TRBV14; J: TRBJ2-5; CDR3: ASSQAGSYQETQY
length: 13; V: TRBV6-6; J: TRBJ1-1; CDR3: ASSYSAGTNTEAF
length: 15; V: TRBV27; J: TRBJ2-1; CDR3: ASSIRGRGRSDHEQF
length: 9; V: TRBV30; J: TRBJ1-2; CDR3: AWRETVSYT
length: 14; V: TRBV4-2; J: TRBJ2-3; CDR3: ASSPMAAGLTDTQY
length: 14; V: TRBV11-2; J: TRBJ2-7; CDR3: ASSFPRDSGSYEQY
length: 10; V: TRBV7-9; J: TRBJ2-5; CDR3: ASRGNRETQY
length: 11; V: TRBV4-1; J: TRBJ2-1; CDR3: ASSHVSYNEQF
length: 11; V: TRBV20-1; J: TRBJ2-3; CDR3: SARYDYTDTQY
length: 12; V: TRBV19; J: TRBJ2-4; CDR3: ASSKGQDKNIQY
length: 15; V: TRBV30; J: TRBJ1-1; CDR3: AWSGPHPDGKNTEAF
length: 13; V: TRBV9; J: TRBJ2-1; CDR3: ASSVARQGVGEQF
length: 12; V: TRBV20-1; J: TRBJ2-3; CDR3: SARDPLATDTQY
length: 12; V: TRBV14; J: TRBJ1-5; CDR3: ASSQQGTNQPQH
length: 12; V: TRBV6-1; J: TRBJ1-2; CDR3: ASSEGPDPLGYT
length: 13; V: TRBV27; J: TRBJ2-7; CDR3: ASSLYPVDRNEQY
length: 14; V: TRBV6-2/TRBV6-3; J: TRBJ1-5; CDR3: ASSYLGPNSNQPQH
length: 12; V: TRBV9; J: TRBJ2-3; CDR3: ASSRGPGTDTQY
length: 15; V: TRBV7-8; J: TRBJ2-6; CDR3: ASSSRGQFTGANVLT
length: 11; V: TRBV11-1; J: TRBJ2-3; CDR3: ASWGTDTDTQY